The TCR beta chain described here comes from a study of blood T cell repertoires in COVID-19. Study information: Both acute and convalescent COVID-19 samples were obtained from the United States, Italy and Spain. PBMCs, B-cell-depleted T cells, or T cells were the source of the cDNA or gDNA that made up the material.

This table comes from immunoSEQ multiplex PCR, and its TCRdb copy is limited to in-frame clones, with some not included. This table holds 70,000 to 95,000 clones, approximately 92% found once. V was pared by 5 bases and J by 0 bases, with 15 bases between. Germline V gene data show CDR1 as SGHNT and CDR2 as YENEEA. The length of the CDR3 is 16 residues. This chain connects TRBV11-3 to TRBJ2-3, with a weak D call TRBD2 (6 bases). Specimen: peripheral blood. This TCR came from a woman in her sixties or seventies with active COVID-19. In DNA, the CDR3 is TGTGCCAGCAGCCCAGGAGGGAGTACTAGCACAGATACGCAGTATTTT. Translation gives CASSPGGSTSTDTQYF.